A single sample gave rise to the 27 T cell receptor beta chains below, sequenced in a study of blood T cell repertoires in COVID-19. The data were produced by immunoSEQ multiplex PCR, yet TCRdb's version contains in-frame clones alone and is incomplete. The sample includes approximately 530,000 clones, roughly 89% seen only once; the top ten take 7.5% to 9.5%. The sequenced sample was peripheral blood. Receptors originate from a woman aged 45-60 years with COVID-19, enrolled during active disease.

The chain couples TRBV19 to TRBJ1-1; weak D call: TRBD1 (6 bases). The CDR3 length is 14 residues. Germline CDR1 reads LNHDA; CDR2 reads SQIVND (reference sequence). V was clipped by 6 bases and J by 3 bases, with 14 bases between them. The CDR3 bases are TGTGCCAGTAGATTCAGGGCAGGGGACACTGAAGCTTTCTTT. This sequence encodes CASRFRAGDTEAFF.

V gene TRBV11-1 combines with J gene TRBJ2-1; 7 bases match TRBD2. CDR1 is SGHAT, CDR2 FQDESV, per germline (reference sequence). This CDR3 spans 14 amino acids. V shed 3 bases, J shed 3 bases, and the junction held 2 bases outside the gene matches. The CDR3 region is CASSLGLFYNEQFF. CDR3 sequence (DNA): TGTGCCAGCAGCTTGGGACTATTCTACAATGAGCAGTTCTTC.

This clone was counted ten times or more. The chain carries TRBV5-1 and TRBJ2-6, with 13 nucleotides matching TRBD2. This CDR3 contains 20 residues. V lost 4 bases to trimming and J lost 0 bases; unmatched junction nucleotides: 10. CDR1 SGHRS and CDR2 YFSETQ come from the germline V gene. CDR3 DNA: TGCGCCAGCAGCCCCACCGGGACTAGCGGGGACCGCTCTGGGGCCAACGTCCTGACTTTC. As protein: CASSPTGTSGDRSGANVLTF.

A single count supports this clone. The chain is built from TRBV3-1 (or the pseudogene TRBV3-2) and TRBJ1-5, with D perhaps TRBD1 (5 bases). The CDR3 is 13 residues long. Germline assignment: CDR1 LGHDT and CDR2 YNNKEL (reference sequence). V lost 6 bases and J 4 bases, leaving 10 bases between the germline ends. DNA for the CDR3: TGTGCCAGCAGTCGGGGGTTGAATCAGCCCCAGCATTTT. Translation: CASSRGLNQPQHF.

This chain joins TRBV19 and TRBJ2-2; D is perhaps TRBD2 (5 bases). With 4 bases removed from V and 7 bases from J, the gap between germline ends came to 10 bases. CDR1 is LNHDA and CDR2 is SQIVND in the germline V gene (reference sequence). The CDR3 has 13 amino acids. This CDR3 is CASSRGPYGELFF. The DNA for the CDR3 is TGTGCCAGTAGTAGAGGGCCATACGGGGAGCTGTTTTTT. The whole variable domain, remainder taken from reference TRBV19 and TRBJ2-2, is DGGITQSPKYLFRKEGQNVTLSCEQNLNHDAMYWYRQDPGQGLRLIYYSQIVNDFQKGDIAEGYSVSREKKESFPLTVTSAQKNPTAFYLCASSRGPYGELFFGEGSRLTVL.

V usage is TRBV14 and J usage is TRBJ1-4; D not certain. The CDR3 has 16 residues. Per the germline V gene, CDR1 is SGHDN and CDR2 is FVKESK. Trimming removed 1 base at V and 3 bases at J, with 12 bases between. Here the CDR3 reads CASSQGKGGSNEKLFF. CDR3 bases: TGTGCCAGCAGCCAAGGGAAAGGAGGGTCTAATGAAAAACTGTTTTTT.

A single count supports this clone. Here the CDR3 reads CASSQGDTNEQFF. The DNA of the CDR3 is TGTGCCAGCAGCCAAGGTGACACCAATGAGCAGTTCTTC. This chain connects TRBV4-2 to TRBJ2-1; D gene unclear. Germline loops: CDR1 LGHNA, CDR2 YNFKEQ. V was cut by 1 base and J by 6 bases, with 7 bases left in between. The CDR3 extends over 13 amino acids.

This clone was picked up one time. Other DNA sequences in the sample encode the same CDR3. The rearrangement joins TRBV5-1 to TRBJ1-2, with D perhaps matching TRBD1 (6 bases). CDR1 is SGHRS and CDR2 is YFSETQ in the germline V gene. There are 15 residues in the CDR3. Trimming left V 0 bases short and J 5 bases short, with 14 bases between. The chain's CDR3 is CASSLDLQGPYGYTF. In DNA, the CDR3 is TGCGCCAGCAGCTTGGATCTTCAGGGGCCTTATGGCTACACCTTC.

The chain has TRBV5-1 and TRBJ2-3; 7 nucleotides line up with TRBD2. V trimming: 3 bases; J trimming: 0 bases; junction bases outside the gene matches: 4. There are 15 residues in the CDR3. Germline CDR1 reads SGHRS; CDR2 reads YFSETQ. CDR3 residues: CASSSEAGSTDTQYF. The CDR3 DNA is TGCGCCAGCAGCTCAGAAGCGGGGAGCACAGATACGCAGTATTTT.

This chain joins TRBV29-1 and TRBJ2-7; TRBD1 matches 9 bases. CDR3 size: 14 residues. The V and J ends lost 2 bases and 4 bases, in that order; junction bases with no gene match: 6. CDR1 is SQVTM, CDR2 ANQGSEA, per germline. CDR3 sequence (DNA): TGCAGCGTTGAACCCGGACAGGGGAAATACGAGCAGTACTTC. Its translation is CSVEPGQGKYEQYF.

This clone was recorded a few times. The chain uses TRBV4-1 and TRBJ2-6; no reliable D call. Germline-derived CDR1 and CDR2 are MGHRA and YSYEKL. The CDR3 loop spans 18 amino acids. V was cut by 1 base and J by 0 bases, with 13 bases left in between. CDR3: CASSQATHHFSGANVLTF. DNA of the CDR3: TGCGCCAGCAGCCAAGCCACTCACCATTTCTCTGGGGCCAACGTCCTGACTTTC.

The CDR3 nucleotides are TGTGCCAGTACCCTACAGGGCGACGGAGTCTATGGCTACACCTTC. It translates to CASTLQGDGVYGYTF. The chain is built from TRBV19 and TRBJ1-2; a possible D gene is TRBD1 (6 bases). The ends were cut back, 7 bases at V and 4 bases at J, with 19 bases in the middle. Germline CDR1 reads LNHDA; CDR2 reads SQIVND (reference sequence). The CDR3 sequence is 15 residues long.

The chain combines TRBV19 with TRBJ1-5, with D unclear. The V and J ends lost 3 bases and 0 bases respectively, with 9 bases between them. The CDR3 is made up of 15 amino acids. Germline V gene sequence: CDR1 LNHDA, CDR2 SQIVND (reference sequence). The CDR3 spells CASSIRGFSNQPQHF. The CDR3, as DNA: TGTGCCAGTAGTATTAGAGGGTTTAGCAATCAGCCCCAGCATTTT.

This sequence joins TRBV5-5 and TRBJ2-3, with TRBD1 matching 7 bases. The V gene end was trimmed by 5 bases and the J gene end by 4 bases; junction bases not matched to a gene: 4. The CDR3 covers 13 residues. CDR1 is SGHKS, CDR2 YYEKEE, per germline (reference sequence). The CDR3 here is CASSSTGSDTQYF. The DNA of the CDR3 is TGTGCCAGCAGTTCGACAGGGTCAGATACGCAGTATTTT.

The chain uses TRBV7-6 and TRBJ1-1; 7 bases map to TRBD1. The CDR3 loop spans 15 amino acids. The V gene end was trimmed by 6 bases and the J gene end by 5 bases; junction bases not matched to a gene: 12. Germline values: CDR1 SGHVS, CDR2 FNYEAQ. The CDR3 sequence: CASRLTGEEGTEAFF. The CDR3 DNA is TGTGCCAGCAGATTAACAGGGGAGGAGGGAACTGAAGCTTTCTTT. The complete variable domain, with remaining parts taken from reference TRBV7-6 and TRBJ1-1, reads GAGVSQSPRYKVTKRGQDVALRCDPISGHVSLYWYRQALGQGPEFLTYFNYEAQQDKSGLPNDRFSAERPEGSISTLTIQRTEQRDSAMYRCASRLTGEEGTEAFFGQGTRLTVV.

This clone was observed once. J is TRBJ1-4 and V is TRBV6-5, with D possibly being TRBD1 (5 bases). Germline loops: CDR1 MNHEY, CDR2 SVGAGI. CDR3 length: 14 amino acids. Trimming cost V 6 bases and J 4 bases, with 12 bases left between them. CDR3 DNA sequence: TGTGCCAGCAGGAGACAGTTACTTAATGAAAAACTGTTTTTT. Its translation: CASRRQLLNEKLFF.

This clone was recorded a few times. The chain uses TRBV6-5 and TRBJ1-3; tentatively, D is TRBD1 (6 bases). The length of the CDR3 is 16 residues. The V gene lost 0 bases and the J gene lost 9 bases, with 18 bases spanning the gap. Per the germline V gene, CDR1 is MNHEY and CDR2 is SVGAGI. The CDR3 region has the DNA TGTGCCAGCAGTTACTCGACCGGACAGCTGGAACGCACCATATATTTT. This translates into CASSYSTGQLERTIYF.

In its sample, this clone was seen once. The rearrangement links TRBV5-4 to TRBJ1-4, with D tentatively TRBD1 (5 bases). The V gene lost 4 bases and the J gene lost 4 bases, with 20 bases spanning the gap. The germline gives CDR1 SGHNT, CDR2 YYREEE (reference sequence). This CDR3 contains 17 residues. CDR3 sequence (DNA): TGTGCCAGCAGCCTATACCAAACAGGAGACTTTAATGAAAAACTGTTTTTT. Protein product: CASSLYQTGDFNEKLFF.

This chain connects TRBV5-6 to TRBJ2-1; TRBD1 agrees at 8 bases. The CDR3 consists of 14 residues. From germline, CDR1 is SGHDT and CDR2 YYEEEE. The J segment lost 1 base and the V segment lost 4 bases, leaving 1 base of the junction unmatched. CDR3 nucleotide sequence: TGTGCCAGCAGCACAGGGGGGTCCTACAATGAGCAGTTCTTC. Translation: CASSTGGSYNEQFF.

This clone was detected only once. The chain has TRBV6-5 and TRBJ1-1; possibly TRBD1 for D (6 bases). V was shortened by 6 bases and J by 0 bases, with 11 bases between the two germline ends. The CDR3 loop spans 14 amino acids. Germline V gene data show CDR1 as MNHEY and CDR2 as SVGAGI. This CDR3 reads CASRITGMNTEAFF. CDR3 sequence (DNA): TGTGCCAGCAGAATAACAGGGATGAACACTGAAGCTTTCTTT.

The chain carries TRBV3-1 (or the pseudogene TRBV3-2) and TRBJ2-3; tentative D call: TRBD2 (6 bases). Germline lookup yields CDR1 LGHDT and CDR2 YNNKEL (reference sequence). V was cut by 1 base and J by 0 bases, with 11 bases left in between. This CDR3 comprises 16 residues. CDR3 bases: TGTGCCAGCAGCCAAGGCTGGGGGGTTAGCACAGATACGCAGTATTTT. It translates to CASSQGWGVSTDTQYF.

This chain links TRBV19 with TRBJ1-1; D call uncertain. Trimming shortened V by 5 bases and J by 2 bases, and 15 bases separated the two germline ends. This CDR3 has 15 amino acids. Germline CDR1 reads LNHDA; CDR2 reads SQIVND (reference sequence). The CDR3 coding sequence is TGTGCCAGTAGTCAGCGGCGCAGCCCTAACACTGAAGCTTTCTTT. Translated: CASSQRRSPNTEAFF.

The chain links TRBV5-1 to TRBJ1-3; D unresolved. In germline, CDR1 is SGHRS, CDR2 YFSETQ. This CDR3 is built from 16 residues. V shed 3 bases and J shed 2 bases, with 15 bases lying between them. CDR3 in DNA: TGCGCCAGCAGCTCGAGGGTCGGGAGGACTGGAAACACCATATATTTT. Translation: CASSSRVGRTGNTIYF.

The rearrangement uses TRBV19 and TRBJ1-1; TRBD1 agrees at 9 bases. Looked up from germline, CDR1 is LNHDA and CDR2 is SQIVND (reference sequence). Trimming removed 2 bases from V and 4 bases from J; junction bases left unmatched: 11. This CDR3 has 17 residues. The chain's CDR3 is CASSIRGQGRRGTEAFF. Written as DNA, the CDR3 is TGTGCCAGTAGTATAAGGGGACAGGGTCGAAGGGGCACTGAAGCTTTCTTT.

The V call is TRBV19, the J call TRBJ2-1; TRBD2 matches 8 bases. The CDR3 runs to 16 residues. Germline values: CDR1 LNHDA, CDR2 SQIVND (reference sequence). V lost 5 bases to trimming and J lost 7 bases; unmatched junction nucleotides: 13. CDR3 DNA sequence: TGTGCCAGTAGTTTCTTACCCGGGACTAGGAGAAATGAGCAGTTCTTC. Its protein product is CASSFLPGTRRNEQFF.

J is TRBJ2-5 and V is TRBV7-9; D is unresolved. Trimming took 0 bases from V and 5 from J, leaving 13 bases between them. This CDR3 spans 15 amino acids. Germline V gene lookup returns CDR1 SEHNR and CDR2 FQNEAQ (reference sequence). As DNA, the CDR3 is TGTGCCAGCAGCTTAGCGGCCACACTGAGGGAGACCCAGTACTTC. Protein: CASSLAATLRETQYF.

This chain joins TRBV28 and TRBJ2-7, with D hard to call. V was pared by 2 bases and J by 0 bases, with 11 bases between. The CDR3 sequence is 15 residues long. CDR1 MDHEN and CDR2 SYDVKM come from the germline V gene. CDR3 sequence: CASSLRQISSYEQYF. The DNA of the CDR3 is TGTGCCAGCAGTTTACGTCAGATAAGCTCCTACGAGCAGTACTTC.